The 5 T cell receptor beta chains below all came from one sample that was sequenced in a study of shared clonotypes between healthy human individuals. Produced via immunoSEQ multiplex PCR; TCRdb's table is partial and in-frame only. The sample includes 450,000 to 600,000 clones, 79% of them seen just once. The specimen was PBMCs. The receptors derive from a middle-aged woman in good health. Some clones in this sample may be carry-over from other donors' samples.

The gene calls are TRBV5-5 and TRBJ2-7; possible D gene TRBD1, 6 bases. Germline CDR1 is SGHKS and CDR2 is YYEKEE (reference sequence). Between the trimmed V and J ends, which lost 4 bases and 3 bases, there was a span of 11 bases. The CDR3 length is 13 residues. CDR3 in amino acids: CASSTTDSYEQYF. The DNA for the CDR3 is TGTGCCAGCAGCACTACGGACAGCTACGAGCAGTACTTC.

This clone has a handful of counts. The rearrangement links TRBV18 to TRBJ1-4; the match to TRBD1 covers 7 bases. Trimming took 2 bases from V and 8 from J; bases not matched to a gene: 5. There are 14 residues in the CDR3. CDR1 is KGHSH, CDR2 LQKENI, per germline. As DNA, the CDR3 is TGTGCCAGCTCACCAACACAGGGGCGCGAAAAACTGTTTTTT. It specifies CASSPTQGREKLFF.

This clone has just one count. This chain uses TRBV30 with TRBJ2-2; D is ambiguous. This CDR3 comprises 14 residues. V was trimmed by 2 bases and J by 5 bases, leaving 12 bases between them. Germline CDR1 GTSNPN, CDR2 SVGIG (reference sequence). The CDR3 DNA sequence: TGTGCCTGGAGTAAGGCCCATGGAACCGGGGAGCTGTTTTTT. Protein: CAWSKAHGTGELFF.

This clone has only one observation. V and J are TRBV28 and TRBJ2-7; the match to TRBD2 covers 10 bases. Germline CDR1 reads MDHEN; CDR2 reads SYDVKM. The CDR3 is made up of 15 amino acids. V shed 2 bases and J 2 bases; nucleotides not matched to a gene: 3. CDR3 nucleotide sequence: TGTGCCAGCAGTTTAGGTCTAGCGGGAGCCTACGAGCAGTACTTC. Residues: CASSLGLAGAYEQYF.

This clone was seen only a few times. A much larger clone lies a single base off, so this may be a read error. No conserved phenylalanine or tryptophan is present at the end of the CDR3, so a read error is the likely explanation. The genes are TRBV7-3 and TRBJ2-6; the D is unclear. Trimming removed 7 bases at V and 4 bases at J, with 8 bases between. The CDR3 extends over 13 amino acids. Germline CDR1 is SGHTA and CDR2 is FQGTGA. Here the CDR3 DNA reads TGTGCCAGCAAGTCGGCAGGGGCCAACGTCCTGACTTCC. Protein: CASKSAGANVLTS.